The 12 T cell receptor beta chains given below trace back to one sample, sequenced in a study of blood T cells in healthy people across ages. Combining a sample-barcoded 5' primer with a J-beta primer mix, a second PCR ran for roughly 7 to 11 cycles. Each CDR3 protein is one row after TCRdb ran MiXCR on the 5' RACE reads. The table records approximately 670,000 distinct CDR3 sequences, roughly 41% of them present only once. What was sequenced was blood. Every receptor here comes from a man older than 75 in good health.

In its sample, this clonotype was seen a few times. The chain couples TRBV28 to TRBJ1-6, with 7 bases aligning to TRBD1. CDR1 MDHEN and CDR2 SYDVKM come from the germline V gene. Trimming removed 6 bases from V and 5 bases from J; junction bases left unmatched: 7. CDR3 length: 15 residues. CDR3 DNA sequence: TGTGCCAGCAGGCCCACGGGACAGAATAATTCACCCCTCCACTTT. It specifies CASRPTGQNNSPLHF.

This clonotype was detected ten times or more. Germline is not matched at one junction end, which may reflect a read error. V usage is TRBV7-2 and J usage is TRBJ2-7; TRBD2 matches at 10 bases. The CDR3 runs 14 residues. In germline, CDR1 is SGHTA, CDR2 FQGNSA. The CDR3 region is CASSLAGVGFEQYF. The DNA for the CDR3 is TGTGCCAGCAGCCTAGCGGGGGTTGGTTTCGAGCAGTACTTC.

This clonotype was counted a few times. The V call is TRBV6-1, the J call TRBJ2-5, with a possible D match to TRBD1 (6 bases). The CDR3 loop spans 13 amino acids. Between the trimmed V and J ends, which lost 3 bases and 5 bases, there was a span of 10 bases. The germline V gene has CDR1 MNHNS and CDR2 SASEGT. CDR3 coding DNA: TGTGCCAGCAGTGACAACAGGGATGAGACCCAGTACTTC. It yields the protein CASSDNRDETQYF.

This clonotype was seen a few times. The gene calls are TRBV3-1 and TRBJ2-3; D remains ambiguous. Per germline, CDR1 LGHDT and CDR2 YNNKEL (reference sequence). The CDR3 is made up of 12 amino acids. V was shortened by 3 bases and J by 8 bases, with 9 bases between the two germline ends. CDR3 nucleotide sequence: TGTGCCAGCAGCCACGCCTTAGGTACGCAGTATTTT. Translating it yields CASSHALGTQYF.

A word on this clonotype: Germline and junction disagree at one end, which may indicate a read error. The CDR3 here is CASSYTGYEKLFF. The DNA of the CDR3 is TGCGCCAGCAGTTACACAGGGTATGAAAAACTGTTTTTT. This chain connects TRBV6-6 to TRBJ1-4; D might be TRBD1 (6 bases). The germline V gene encodes CDR1 MNHNY and CDR2 SVGAGI (reference sequence). The CDR3 runs to 13 residues.

This clonotype was found a few times. The chain couples TRBV7-6 to TRBJ1-6; TRBD1 might be the D (5 bases). The CDR3 consists of 13 residues. The germline V gene encodes CDR1 SGHVS and CDR2 FNYEAQ. V was cut by 5 bases and J by 10 bases, with 12 bases left in between. CDR3 nucleotide sequence: TGTGCCAGCAGCCCCCGGGGGGACTCACCCCTCCACTTT. Encoded protein: CASSPRGDSPLHF.

At least ten counts were recorded for this clonotype. The rearrangement uses TRBV3-1 and TRBJ2-1; tentative D call: TRBD2 (6 bases). The CDR3 totals 15 residues. Between the trimmed V and J ends, which lost 3 bases and 0 bases, there was a span of 9 bases. Germline V CDR1 and CDR2: LGHDT, YNNKEL (reference sequence). CDR3 nucleotides: TGTGCCAGCAGCCAGCCGACTAGCTCCTACAATGAGCAGTTCTTC. It is translated as CASSQPTSSYNEQFF.

This clonotype occurred a few times. The V and J genes are TRBV24-1 and TRBJ2-5; TRBD2 matches 9 bases. Per germline, CDR1 KGHDR and CDR2 SFDVKD. Trimming at V came to 5 bases and at J to 2 bases, leaving 8 bases not matched to a gene. The CDR3 is 16 residues long. CDR3 in amino acids: CATSGVNLAGQETQYF. The CDR3 DNA sequence: TGTGCCACCAGTGGAGTAAACCTAGCGGGACAAGAGACCCAGTACTTC.

The chain is built from TRBV20-1 and TRBJ2-7; 12 nucleotides agree with TRBD2. The assigned J gene may be wrong: the sequence end matches TRBJ2-5 better. CDR3 size: 16 residues. Germline V gene lookup returns CDR1 DFQATT and CDR2 SNEGSKA (reference sequence). The CDR3: CSARGLAGGPGETQYF. CDR3 in DNA: TGCAGTGCTAGAGGGCTAGCGGGGGGGCCGGGAGAGACCCAGTACTTC.

This rearrangement joins TRBV7-2 to TRBJ1-4; TRBD1 matches 7 bases. CDR3 length equals 17 residues. CDR1 is SGHTA and CDR2 is FQGNSA in the germline V gene. With V trimmed by 4 bases and J by 1 base, 9 bases remained unmatched. CDR3 sequence reads: CASSSSTGDRTNEKLFF. The CDR3 bases are TGTGCCAGCAGCTCGAGCACAGGGGATCGAACTAATGAAAAACTGTTTTTT.

This clonotype was found many times. This chain connects TRBV10-3 to TRBJ1-1; D unresolved. CDR1 is ENHRY and CDR2 is SYGVKD in the germline V gene. V lost 2 bases, J lost 1 base, and 5 bases lay in between. The CDR3 loop spans 13 amino acids. The CDR3 reads CAISEIQNTEAFF. Here the CDR3 DNA reads TGTGCCATCAGTGAGATACAGAACACTGAAGCTTTCTTT.

The genes are TRBV12-3 or TRBV12-4 and TRBJ2-1; 7 bases align to TRBD1. V lost 6 bases, J lost 3 bases, and 5 bases stayed unmatched. CDR3 length: 14 amino acids. This chain's CDR3 is CASSSGGGYNEQFF. CDR3 coding DNA: TGTGCCAGCAGCTCAGGGGGTGGCTACAATGAGCAGTTCTTC.